Shown below are 3 T cell receptor beta chains from a single sample sequenced in a study of blood T cell repertoires in COVID-19. Clones were sequenced by immunoSEQ multiplex PCR, and TCRdb holds only the in-frame ones, with some missing. This table has some 460,000 clones, roughly 87% appearing once. Sequencing was performed on PBMCs or T cells enriched from blood (not recorded which). These receptors originate from a woman younger than 35 who had recovered from COVID-19.

The V and J genes are TRBV21-1 and TRBJ1-6; the table's D call of TRBD1 was not tested on the DNA. TRBV21-1 corresponds to a pseudogene. The CDR3 covers 18 residues. DNA for the CDR3: TGTGCCAGCAGCAAAGGGGACCTGGACAGGGACGACGGTTCACCCCTCCACTTT. Translation: CASSKGDLDRDDGSPLHF.

V gene TRBV27 combines with J gene TRBJ1-1; a possible D gene is TRBD1 (5 bases). Trimming took off 5 bases at V and 0 bases at J, with 19 bases between the two ends. The CDR3 extends over 17 amino acids. Germline values: CDR1 MNHEY, CDR2 SMNVEV (reference sequence). The CDR3 loop reads CASSPWQGPIMNTEAFF. In nucleotides, the CDR3 is TGTGCCAGCAGTCCCTGGCAGGGCCCCATCATGAACACTGAAGCTTTCTTT.

This clone was detected once. The chain has TRBV2 and TRBJ2-5; TRBD1 is a possible D gene (5 bases). V shed 1 base and J shed 5 bases, with 14 bases lying between them. The CDR3 loop spans 15 amino acids. The germline gives CDR1 SNHLY, CDR2 FYNNEI. CDR3 coding DNA: TGTGCCAGCAGTGAAGGGGGCAGGGTCGGGGAGACCCAGTACTTC. Translation gives CASSEGGRVGETQYF.